In this sample, the clone carrying this TCR beta chain turned up once. The data originate from a study of OX40 agonist ivuxolimab in advanced cancers. Only in-frame clones appear in the TCRdb table, and some are missing; sequencing was by immunoSEQ multiplex PCR. This sample yields some 60,000 clones, of which around 85% are seen a single time; around 13% belongs to the top ten. With 5 bases removed from V and 1 base from J, the gap between germline ends came to 6 bases. The CDR3 totals 14 residues. Per the germline V gene, CDR1 is MNHNY and CDR2 is SVGAGI (reference sequence). This chain connects TRBV6-6 to TRBJ2-6, with D tentatively TRBD1 (5 bases). This receptor was identified in an adult with an advanced solid tumor such as melanoma, head and neck, liver or kidney cancer. Sequenced here: CD4+ or CD8+ T cells sorted from blood, sampled in a trial of the OX40 agonist ivuxolimab. The CDR3 DNA reads TGTGCCAGCAGTCAGGGTTCTGGGGCCAACGTCCTGACTTTC. Its protein is CASSQGSGANVLTF.